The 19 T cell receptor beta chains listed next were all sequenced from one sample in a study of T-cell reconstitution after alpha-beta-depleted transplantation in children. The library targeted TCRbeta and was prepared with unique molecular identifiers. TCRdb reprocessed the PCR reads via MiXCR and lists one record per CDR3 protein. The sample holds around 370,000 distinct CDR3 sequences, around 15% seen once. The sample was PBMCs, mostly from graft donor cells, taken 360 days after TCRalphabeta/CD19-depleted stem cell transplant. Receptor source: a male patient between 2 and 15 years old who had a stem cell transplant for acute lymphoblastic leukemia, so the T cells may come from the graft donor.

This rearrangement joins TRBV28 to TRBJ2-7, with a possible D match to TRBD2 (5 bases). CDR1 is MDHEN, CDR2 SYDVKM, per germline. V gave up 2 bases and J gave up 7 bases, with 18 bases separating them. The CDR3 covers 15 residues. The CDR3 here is CASSLAWELVREQYF. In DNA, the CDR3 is TGTGCCAGCAGTTTAGCGTGGGAGTTGGTGCGGGAGCAGTACTTC.

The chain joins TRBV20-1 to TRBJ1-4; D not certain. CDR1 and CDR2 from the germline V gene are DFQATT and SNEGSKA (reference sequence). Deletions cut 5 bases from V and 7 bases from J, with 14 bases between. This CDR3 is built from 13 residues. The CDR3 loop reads CSALGPGGEKLFF. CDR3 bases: TGCAGTGCTCTCGGCCCCGGCGGTGAAAAACTGTTTTTT.

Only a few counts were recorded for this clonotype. CDR3 in DNA: TGTGCCAGCACCGTAACCAGGGATCAGCCCCAGCATTTT. Protein product: CASTVTRDQPQHF. The chain links TRBV12-3 or TRBV12-4 to TRBJ1-5; tentative D call: TRBD1 (5 bases). CDR3 length equals 13 residues. V was shortened by 7 bases and J by 5 bases, with 12 bases between the two germline ends.

The CDR3 reads CASSPGPRGYEQFF. The DNA for the CDR3 is TGTGCCAGCAGCCCGGGCCCCAGGGGGTACGAGCAGTTCTTC. The chain couples TRBV5-5 to TRBJ2-1; 7 positions match TRBD1. CDR3 length: 14 residues. Germline loops: CDR1 SGHKS, CDR2 YYEKEE (reference sequence). Losses at the gene ends were 4 bases for V and 10 bases for J; bases not matched to a gene: 11.

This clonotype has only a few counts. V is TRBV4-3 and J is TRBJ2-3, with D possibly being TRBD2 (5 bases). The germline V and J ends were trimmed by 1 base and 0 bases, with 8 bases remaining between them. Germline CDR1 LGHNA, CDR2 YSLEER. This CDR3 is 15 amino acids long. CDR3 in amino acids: CASSQVLVSTDTQYF. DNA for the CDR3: TGCGCCAGCAGCCAAGTACTAGTTAGCACAGATACGCAGTATTTT.

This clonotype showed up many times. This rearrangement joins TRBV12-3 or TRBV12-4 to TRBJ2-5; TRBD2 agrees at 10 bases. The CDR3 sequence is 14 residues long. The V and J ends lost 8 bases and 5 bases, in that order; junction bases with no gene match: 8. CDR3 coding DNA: TGTGCCAGCGGAAGCGGGAGGGCCTTGGAGACCCAGTACTTC. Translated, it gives CASGSGRALETQYF.

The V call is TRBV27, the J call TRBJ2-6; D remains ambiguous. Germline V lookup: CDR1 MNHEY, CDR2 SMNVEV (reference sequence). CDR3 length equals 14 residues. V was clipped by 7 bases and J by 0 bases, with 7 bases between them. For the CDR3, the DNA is TGTGCCAGCAAGAAAAGCTCTGGGGCCAACGTCCTGACTTTC. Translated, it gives CASKKSSGANVLTF.

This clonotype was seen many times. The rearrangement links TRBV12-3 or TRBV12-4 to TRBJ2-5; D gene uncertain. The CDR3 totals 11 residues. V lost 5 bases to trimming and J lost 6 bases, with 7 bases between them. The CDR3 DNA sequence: TGTGCCAGCAGTACTGGACAGACCCAGTACTTC. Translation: CASSTGQTQYF.

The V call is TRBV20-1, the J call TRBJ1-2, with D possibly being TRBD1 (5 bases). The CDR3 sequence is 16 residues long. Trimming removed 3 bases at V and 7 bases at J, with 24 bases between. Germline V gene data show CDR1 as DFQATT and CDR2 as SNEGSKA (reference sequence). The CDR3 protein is CSARLFAWSSRGGYTF. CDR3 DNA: TGCAGTGCTAGGCTATTCGCCTGGTCCTCTAGGGGTGGCTACACCTTC.

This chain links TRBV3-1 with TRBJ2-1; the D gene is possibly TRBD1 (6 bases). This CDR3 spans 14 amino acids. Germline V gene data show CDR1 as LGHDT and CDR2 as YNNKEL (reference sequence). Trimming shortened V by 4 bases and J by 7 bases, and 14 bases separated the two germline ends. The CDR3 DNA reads TGTGCCAGCAGCCTGGACAGTTTGGGGAATGAGCAGTTCTTC. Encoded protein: CASSLDSLGNEQFF.

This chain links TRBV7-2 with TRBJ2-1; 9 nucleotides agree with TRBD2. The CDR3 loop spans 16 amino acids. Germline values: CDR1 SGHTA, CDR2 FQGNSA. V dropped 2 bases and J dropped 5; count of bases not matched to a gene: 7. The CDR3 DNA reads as TGTGCCAGCAGCTTACGGCTAGCGGGAAGGGACAATGAGCAGTTCTTC. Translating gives CASSLRLAGRDNEQFF. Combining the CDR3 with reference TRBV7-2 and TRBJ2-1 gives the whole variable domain GAGVSQSPSNKVTEKGKDVELRCDPISGHTALYWYRQSLGQGLEFLIYFQGNSAPDKSGLPSDRFSAERTGGSVSTLTIQRTQQEDSAVYLCASSLRLAGRDNEQFFGPGTRLTVL.

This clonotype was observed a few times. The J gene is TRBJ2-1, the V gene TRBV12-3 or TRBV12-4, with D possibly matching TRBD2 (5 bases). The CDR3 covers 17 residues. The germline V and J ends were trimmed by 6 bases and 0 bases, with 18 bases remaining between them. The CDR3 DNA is TGTGCCAGCAGCCGGCGGGTTCTAGTGGGCTCCTACAATGAGCAGTTCTTC. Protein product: CASSRRVLVGSYNEQFF.

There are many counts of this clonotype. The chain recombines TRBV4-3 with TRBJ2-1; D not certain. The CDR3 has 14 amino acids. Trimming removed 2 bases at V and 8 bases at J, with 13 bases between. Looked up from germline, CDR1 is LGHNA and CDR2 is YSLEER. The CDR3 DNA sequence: TGCGCCAGCAGCCAACCGGGCCAGAGCGATGAGCAGTTCTTC. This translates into CASSQPGQSDEQFF.

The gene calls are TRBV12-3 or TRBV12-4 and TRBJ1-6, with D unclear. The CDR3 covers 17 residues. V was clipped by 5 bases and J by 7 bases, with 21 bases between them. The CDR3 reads CASSPSLPRSINSPLHF. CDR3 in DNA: TGTGCCAGCAGTCCCTCCTTGCCCCGATCGATCAATTCACCCCTCCACTTT.

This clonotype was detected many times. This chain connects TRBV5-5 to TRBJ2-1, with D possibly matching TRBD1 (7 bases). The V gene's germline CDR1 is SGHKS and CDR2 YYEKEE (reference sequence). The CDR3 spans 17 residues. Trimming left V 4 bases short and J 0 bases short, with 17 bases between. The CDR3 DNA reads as TGTGCCAGCAGCCTGCGGGACAGAAGAAACTCCTACAATGAGCAGTTCTTC. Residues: CASSLRDRRNSYNEQFF.

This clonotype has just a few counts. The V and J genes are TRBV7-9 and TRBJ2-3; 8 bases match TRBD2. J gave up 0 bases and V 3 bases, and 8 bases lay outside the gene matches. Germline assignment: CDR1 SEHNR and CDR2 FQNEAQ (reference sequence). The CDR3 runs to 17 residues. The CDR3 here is CASSFTVAGWSTDTQYF. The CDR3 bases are TGTGCCAGCAGCTTTACAGTAGCGGGATGGAGCACAGATACGCAGTATTTT.

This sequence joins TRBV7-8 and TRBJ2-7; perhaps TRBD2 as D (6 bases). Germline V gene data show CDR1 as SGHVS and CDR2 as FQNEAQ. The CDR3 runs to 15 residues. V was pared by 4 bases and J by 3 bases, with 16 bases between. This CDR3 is CASSSPTRAVYEQYF. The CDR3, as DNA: TGTGCCAGCAGCTCGCCGACTAGGGCCGTCTACGAGCAGTACTTC.

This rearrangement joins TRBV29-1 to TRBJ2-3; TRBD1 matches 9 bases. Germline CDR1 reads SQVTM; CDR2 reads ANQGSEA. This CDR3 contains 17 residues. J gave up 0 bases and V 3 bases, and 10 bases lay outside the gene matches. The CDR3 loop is CSVDAPGQGSSTDTQYF. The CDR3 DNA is TGCAGCGTTGATGCTCCGGGACAGGGTTCTAGCACAGATACGCAGTATTTT.

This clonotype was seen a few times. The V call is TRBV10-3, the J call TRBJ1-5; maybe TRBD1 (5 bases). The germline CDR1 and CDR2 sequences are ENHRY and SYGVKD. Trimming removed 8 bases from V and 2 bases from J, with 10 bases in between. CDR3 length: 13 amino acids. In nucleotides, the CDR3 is TGTGCCATCGCACAGGATGGCAATCAGCCCCAGCATTTT. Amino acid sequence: CAIAQDGNQPQHF.